The sequence of this TCR beta chain was determined in a study of long-term antiretroviral therapy in people with HIV (dated 2022 in TCRdb). The study in broad terms: The earliest samples were collected approximately a decade before the 2015 WHO recommendation for immediate ART, a period when ART was typically delayed until CD4 counts fell. No cross-contamination during QIAcube processing turned up in test extractions that ran a monoclonal T-cell line alongside 25 to 35 polyclonal samples. Among the 25 to 30 participants with HIV, eleven to twelve were female. From some 30 adults with confirmed HIV infection, the cohort provided roughly 200 cryopreserved PBMC samples, gathered serially across a mean of around six years (range 1-12). A retrospective serial study tested whether ART initiation and durable HIV suppression were associated with changes in peripheral blood TRB repertoire composition and diversity.

The full study reports these points: No data were available on ART adherence, viral resistance or therapy changes, limiting inferences about post-ART repertoire changes. Owing to limited PBMC availability, only the TCR beta chain was sequenced, without alpha chain pairing. The samples span the years 2004 to 2017, and the ART regimens used may be less effective than current regimens. Narrower CDR3 length ranges were observed in HIV repertoires than in controls, and an antigen-experienced repertoire with only a slight naive shift after ART was suggested by the network structure. Because pre-ART samples had limited cell numbers, profiling was done on unsorted PBMC rather than on sorted CD4+ and CD8+ T cells. Starting ART was linked to a significant rise in TRB diversity, yet even with long-term ART the diversity remained significantly lower than in transplant donor controls. At every time point, the repertoire was dominated by expanded TRB clones first identified before ART initiation, although this dominance fluctuated and, in many PLHIV, declined after ART.

The immunoSEQ hsTCRB v3.0 assay was used at survey level resolution for TRB variable region sequencing. TRB sequencing targeted a depth of about 40,000-55,000 T-cell genomes per sample. TRB libraries were pooled and sequenced on an Illumina MiSeq using a v3 150-cycle kit. The study's processing was this. Analysis of repertoires was carried out in R inside a reproducible Nextflow workflow spanning QC, data transformation and analysis. Custom analyses were implemented in LymphoSeq2, an R package for AIRR-Seq data exploration. After excluding a handful of samples that yielded fewer than 5000 total TRB sequences, around 190 HIV repertoires remained for analysis. Among the approximately 190 retained HIV repertoires, 59 were collected before ART initiation and more than 120 after ART initiation. Each repertoire was downsampled to 5000 TRB nucleotide sequences, and summary statistics were averaged across 100 downsampling iterations. Only TRB sequences with CDR3 regions of at least seven amino acids were retained for analysis. Diversity was assessed using a clonality score derived from Shannon entropy and using the Gini coefficient. In the repertoire networks, any two of the top 5000 CDR3 amino acid sequences were linked whenever the two sequences differed by an edit distance of one. GLIPH2 predicted antigen specificity groups and MHC restriction for TRB CDR3 amino acid sequences. To flag known CMV, EBV, HIV or tissue antigen associations, CDR3 amino acid sequences were matched against VDJdb and McPAS-TCR. Pre-ART, post-ART and control groups were compared with Wilcoxon signed-rank tests and Holm-Bonferroni correction. TCRdb took this table from immuneACCESS and kept in-frame rearrangements with V and J called. Such tables lack part of the clones; where checked against another copy, unresolved V genes explain under half of the gap, and the rest is unexplained. The V and J calls and clone size are taken from that table; D and trimming were inferred from the DNA. The sample records under 25,000 clones, roughly 86% of which are singletons. The top ten constitute about 3.3% of the sample.

Participants were included only if at least one PBMC sample before ART initiation and at least two post-ART samples were available. Treatment was received in the United States of America by all participants with HIV. Before DNA extraction, cryopreserved samples containing about 1-11 million PBMC were thawed and washed. At the time of the earliest PBMC sample, participants with HIV were aged between roughly 20 and 54 years. PBMC samples were contributed by each participant from 1-4 timepoints before ART initiation and 2-8 timepoints after ART initiation, with a median of 7 samples. Serial HIV viral load, CD4+ T-cell count, ART history and demographic data were obtained for every participant. A Qiagen kit on a QIAcube was used to extract genomic DNA from unsorted PBMC, with samples processed in batches of 12. A note on this clone: What antigen it recognizes has not been identified. Per-nucleotide qualities are absent, and no much larger clonotype sits a single base away.

From its cysteine to its phenylalanine, the CDR3 spans 14 amino acids. Here the CDR3 DNA is all that survives: 42 bases in frame from base 1. In the germline V gene, CDR1 corresponds to SGHAT and CDR2 to FQNNGV. The trim is 0 bases for V and 7 bases for J, with a gap of 13 bases between the germline ends. This sequence was found in a woman aged 50 to 60 with HIV. The rearranged chain carries TRBV11-2 and TRBJ2-7; the D call is possibly TRBD1 or TRBD2, each sharing 6 bases. The sequencing here drew on unsorted PBMCs, taken 2.6 years after starting antiretroviral therapy. Read as DNA, the sequence is TGTGCCAGCAGCTTAGATCGGTCGGGGGCAGAGCAGTACTTC. Its coded protein is CASSLDRSGAEQYF.